These 5 T cell receptor beta chains were sequenced from one sample in a study of post-analysis software for immune sequencing data. Regarding the study as a whole: Included in a set of roughly five TRBV segments more frequent in patients than controls were TRBV5-6, TRBV5-1 and TRBV20-1.

Carried by the TCR beta cDNA libraries were unique molecular identifiers. Each CDR3 protein is one row after TCRdb ran MiXCR on the PCR reads. The sample records 600,000 to 700,000 distinct CDR3 sequences, 59% being singletons. No antigen is known for these receptors. The sample was blood. Receptor source: a girl aged 2-10 years with multiple sclerosis.

This clonotype was seen a single time. At one of its ends the junction is not consistent with the germline gene, which may arise from a read error. The chain is built from TRBV24-1 and TRBJ2-1; the D is unclear. Germline lookup yields CDR1 KGHDR and CDR2 SFDVKD. The CDR3 has 17 amino acids. The CDR3 region has the DNA TGTGCCACCAGCGATTTGCAAATTTCAGGAGATTACAATGAGCAGTTCTTC. Translated: CATSDLQISGDYNEQFF.

The sample holds a few counts of this clonotype. V gene TRBV12-3 or TRBV12-4 combines with J gene TRBJ2-7; 9 bases match TRBD1. This CDR3 is 17 amino acids long. Trimming cost V 5 bases and J 1 base; bases outside gene matches: 12. The CDR3 reads CASSIFTGGAGSYEQYF. CDR3 bases: TGTGCCAGCAGTATATTTACAGGGGGCGCCGGATCCTACGAGCAGTACTTC.

The CDR3 loop is CATSREDRGYEQYF. The CDR3 region has the DNA TGTGCCACCAGCAGAGAGGACAGGGGCTACGAGCAGTACTTC. The V and J genes are TRBV15 and TRBJ2-7; 9 nucleotides agree with TRBD1. The CDR3 has 14 amino acids. After removal of 0 bases from V and 3 bases from J, the junction contained 0 bases not matched to a gene. Germline values: CDR1 LNHNV, CDR2 YYDKDF (reference sequence). Supplemented by reference TRBV15 and TRBJ2-7, the full variable domain reads DAMVIQNPRYQVTQFGKPVTLSCSQTLNHNVMYWYQQKSSQAPKLLFHYYDKDFNNEADTPDNFQSRRPNTSFCFLDIRSPGLGDTAMYLCATSREDRGYEQYFGPGTRLTVT.

The sample holds a few counts of this clonotype. This chain links TRBV5-6 with TRBJ2-7; D gene ambiguous. V was trimmed by 0 bases and J by 7 bases, leaving 14 bases between them. Germline V gene lookup returns CDR1 SGHDT and CDR2 YYEEEE. This CDR3 has 14 amino acids. The CDR3 sequence is CASSLVSVGGEQYF. As DNA, the CDR3 is TGTGCCAGCAGCTTGGTCTCTGTCGGTGGGGAGCAGTACTTC.

This chain connects TRBV6-2 or TRBV6-3 to TRBJ1-2, with D possibly matching TRBD1 (5 bases). Trimming left V 6 bases short and J 2 bases short, with 16 bases between. CDR1 and CDR2 from the germline V gene are MNHEY and SVGEGT. This CDR3 contains 15 residues. This chain's CDR3 is CASSRVRGANYGYTF. CDR3 DNA sequence: TGTGCCAGCAGCCGCGTGAGGGGCGCGAACTATGGCTACACCTTC.